Listed below are T cell receptor beta chains from one sample, sequenced in a study of control samples from healthy donors and cancer patients. Generated by immunoSEQ multiplex PCR, the TCRdb table keeps only in-frame clones and is missing some. Among around 64,000 clones listed, about nine tenths were seen once. The sequencing sample was made of PBMCs. These receptors all stem from a man aged 55 to 70 with colorectal cancer. Both conserved end residues are part of each CDR3. D genes are given only for firm matches. Clone size is stated in some rows and not others, as once, few, many or a class when expanded.

TRBJ1-1 TRBV7-9 . . TGTGCCACCAGAAAAGGGATGAGTGTGAACACTGAAGCTTTCTTT CATRKGMSVNTEAFF
TRBJ2-1 TRBV10-1 once . TGCGCCAGCAGTGAAACCGGACGTTACAATGAGCAGTTCTTC CASSETGRYNEQFF
TRBJ2-1 TRBV7-6 . . TGTGCCAGCAGCTTAGTAACTGTTGCCTCCTACAATGAGCAGTTCTTC CASSLVTVASYNEQFF
TRBJ2-3 TRBV6-5 . TRBD2 TGTGCCAGCAGGCTGACTAGCAGCACAGATACGCAGTATTTT CASRLTSSTDTQYF
TRBJ2-5 TRBV5-1 . TRBD1 TGCGCCAGCAGCGCCTCTCCCGGGACAGGGGGCGGAGTGGAGACCCAGTACTTC CASSASPGTGGGVETQYF
TRBJ2-5 TRBV28 few . TGTGCCAGCAGTGAGAAGGGACGAGAGACCCAGTACTTC CASSEKGRETQYF
TRBJ1-2 TRBV7-9 . TRBD1 TGTGCCAGCAGCTCCCGACAGGGTGCCGGAAACGGGGGCTACACCTTC CASSSRQGAGNGGYTF
TRBJ2-2 TRBV7-2 . . TGTGCCAGCAGCTTAGACACCGGGGAGCTGTTTTTT CASSLDTGELFF
TRBJ2-1 TRBV11-1 . TRBD1 TGTGCCAGCAGCTTAAGGGGGCCCTCCTACAATGAGCAGTTCTTC CASSLRGPSYNEQFF
TRBJ1-2 TRBV30 . TRBD1 TGTGCCTGGGTGGGACAGGGGGCGCGGTATGGCTACACCTTC CAWVGQGARYGYTF
TRBJ2-7 TRBV6-5 . . TGTGCCAGCGGGGGGCCGACCCCCTACAAGCAGTACTTC CASGGPTPYKQYF
TRBJ1-6 TRBV27 . . TGTGCCAGCACCCCCCGAGGCGGGGGTTCACCCCTCCACTTT CASTPRGGGSPLHF
TRBJ1-5 TRBV4-1 . . TGCGCCAGCAGCCAAGGCAGGGGCTTCAATCAGCCCCAGCATTTT CASSQGRGFNQPQHF
TRBJ1-6 TRBV6-1 . . TGTGCCAGCAGTGAATACCCAGGGTCCAATTCACCCCTCCACTTT CASSEYPGSNSPLHF
TRBJ2-7 TRBV5-1 once TRBD1 TGCGCCAGCAGAAACGGACAGGGGAGCTACGAGCAGTACTTC CASRNGQGSYEQYF
TRBJ2-3 TRBV4-1 . TRBD1 TGCGCCAGCAGCCAAGAGACGGGACAGGCCTACACAGATACGCAGTATTTT CASSQETGQAYTDTQYF
TRBJ1-1 TRBV4-1 . . TGCGCCAGCAGCCAAGAAAAGGGGATCGGCACTGAAGCTTTCTTT CASSQEKGIGTEAFF
TRBJ2-1 TRBV12-3/TRBV12-4 . . TGTGCCAGCAGTTTATCAGGGGCCAATGAGCAGTTCTTC CASSLSGANEQFF
TRBJ2-7 TRBV4-1 . TRBD2 TGCGCCAGCAGCCAAGAGGTAGCGGGGATGGGCTACGAGCAGTACTTC CASSQEVAGMGYEQYF
TRBJ2-7 TRBV12-3/TRBV12-4 once TRBD2 TGTGCCAGCAGGTTACTAGCGGGCTACGAGCAGTACTTC CASRLLAGYEQYF
TRBJ1-2 TRBV5-6 . TRBD1 TGTGCCAGCAGCATAGCCGGGACAGGGCGTGTCGGCTACACCTTC CASSIAGTGRVGYTF
TRBJ2-3 TRBV7-2 . TRBD2 TGTGCCAGCAGCTTAGTGGCTAGCGGGGGTTCCGCTGATACGCAGTATTTT CASSLVASGGSADTQYF
TRBJ2-7 TRBV7-2 . . TGTGCCAGCAGCTTAGGGACAGAGTCCTACGAGCAGTACTTC CASSLGTESYEQYF
TRBJ2-3 TRBV11-2 . TRBD2 TGTGCCAGCAGCTCACTAGCGGGGGGGGCAGATACGCAGTATTTT CASSSLAGGADTQYF
TRBJ2-1 TRBV6-6 . TRBD2 TGTGCCAGCAGCACCCAAAGCGGGGGATACAATGAGCAGTTCTTC CASSTQSGGYNEQFF
TRBJ2-2 TRBV19 . . TGTGCCAGTAGTACCCGACTGACAGGCTATTTCACCGGGGAGCTGTTTTTT CASSTRLTGYFTGELFF
TRBJ2-1 TRBV6-5 . TRBD2 TGTGCCAGCAGTTACGGGCTAGCGGGGGCGGGTGAGCAGTTCTTC CASSYGLAGAGEQFF
TRBJ1-6 TRBV27 . . TGTGCCAGCAGTTTGGGCACCACGGGAAATTCACCCCTCCACTTT CASSLGTTGNSPLHF
TRBJ2-2 TRBV18 . . TGTGCCAGCTCGCCCCAGACAGAGGCCGGGGAGCTGTTTTTT CASSPQTEAGELFF
TRBJ2-3 TRBV5-1 . TRBD1 TGCGCCAGTAGAACCGGGACAGGGGGCTACTTACTGTTCGATACGCAGTATTTT CASRTGTGGYLLFDTQYF
TRBJ2-2 TRBV2 . TRBD2 TGTGCCAGCAGACCGGCGGGGGGAGTTAACACCGGGGAGCTGTTTTTT CASRPAGGVNTGELFF
TRBJ1-1 TRBV19 few . TGTGCCAGTAGTTTGGTGCAAAGGGCCACTGAAGCTTTCTTT CASSLVQRATEAFF
TRBJ2-1 TRBV6-6 once . TGTGCCAGCAGTCCTCAAGGTGGTTACCGCTCCTACAATGAGCAGTTCTTC CASSPQGGYRSYNEQFF
TRBJ1-1 TRBV19 . . TGTGCCAGTAGTATCAGGGTGAACACTGAAGCTTTCTTT CASSIRVNTEAFF
TRBJ2-3 TRBV19 . . TGTGCCAGTAGTAGTAACCTAGCGACCGGGAATACGCAGTATTTT CASSSNLATGNTQYF
TRBJ2-3 TRBV19 . TRBD1 TGTGCCAGTAGCACGACAGGGAGCACAGATACGCAGTATTTT CASSTTGSTDTQYF
TRBJ1-1 TRBV11-3 . . TGTGCCAGCAGCTCCTCGGGGGTCGGAACTGAAGCTTTCTTT CASSSSGVGTEAFF
TRBJ2-5 TRBV6-5 . . TGTGCCAGCACCCTTGGGGGAACAGGGACCCAGTACTTC CASTLGGTGTQYF
TRBJ2-2 TRBV5-6 . TRBD2 TGTGCCAGCAGCCCCGAGGGCCGGGGGGCCGGGGAGCTGTTTTTT CASSPEGRGAGELFF
TRBJ1-5 TRBV7-2 few . TGTGCCAGCAGCTTAGACGCAGCTTACAATCAGCCCCAGCATTTT CASSLDAAYNQPQHF
TRBJ2-2 TRBV13 . . TGTGCCAGCAGCTCCGGGGGACCCGGGGAGCTGTTTTTT CASSSGGPGELFF
TRBJ2-3 TRBV5-1 . TRBD1 TGCGCCAGCAGCTTTTTCTCGGGACAGGGTAAAGATACGCAGTATTTT CASSFFSGQGKDTQYF
TRBJ2-3 TRBV9 . . TGTGCCAGCAGCGTAGAGGCTCGGGTTTTCGGGGCCCCTCCTGATTTT CASSVEARVFGAPPDF
TRBJ1-3 TRBV30 . . TGTGCCTGGAGTGACGGATACTCTGGAAACACCATATATTTT CAWSDGYSGNTIYF
TRBJ2-2 TRBV2 . . TGTGCCAGCAGTGAAGAGGGGGAGAACACCGGGGAGCTGTTTTTT CASSEEGENTGELFF
TRBJ2-3 TRBV4-3 . . TGCGCCAGCAGCCAAGAGTCAGATACGCAGTATTTT CASSQESDTQYF
TRBJ1-3 TRBV23-1 . TRBD1 TGCGCCAGCAGTCCGAGGGACAGGCACTCTGGAAACACCATATATTTT CASSPRDRHSGNTIYF
TRBJ2-2 TRBV11-3 once TRBD2 TGTGCCAGCCGCCCGGGGGGGGAGGAGACCGGGGAGCTGTTTTTT CASRPGGEETGELFF
TRBJ2-7 TRBV6-5 . TRBD1 TGTGCCAGCAGTTCGAACAGGGGGTACGAGCAGTACTTC CASSSNRGYEQYF
TRBJ1-2 TRBV6-5 . TRBD1 TGTGCCAGCAGCCAGGACAGGGCCAACTATGGCTACACCTTC CASSQDRANYGYTF
TRBJ1-3 TRBV20-1 . . TGCAGTGCTAGTGATCCAGGGAGAGCTGGAAACACCATATATTTT CSASDPGRAGNTIYF
TRBJ1-6 TRBV5-5 few . TGTGCCAGCAGCTCGATAGGACAGAGCTCCTATAATTCACCCCTCCACTTT CASSSIGQSSYNSPLHF
TRBJ2-1 TRBV2 . TRBD2 TGTGCCAGCAGTCTAGTCGGAGGGACTAGCGGGGTAATTGAGCAGTTCTTC CASSLVGGTSGVIEQFF
TRBJ2-3 TRBV2 . . TGTGCCAGCACTGCGTACGATACGCAGTATTTT CASTAYDTQYF
TRBJ2-7 TRBV27 . . TGTGCCAGCAGTACGGGACTCGCGCCCTACGAGCAGTACTTC CASSTGLAPYEQYF
TRBJ1-3 TRBV11-2 . . TGTGCCAGCAGGTTGGAACCCTTCTCTGGAAACACCATATATTTT CASRLEPFSGNTIYF
TRBJ2-6 TRBV4-1 . . TGCGCCAGCAGCCAAGCGCCCTTCGGGGCCAACGTCCTGACTTTC CASSQAPFGANVLTF
TRBJ1-1 TRBV30 . . TGTGCCTGGAGTGTGACGAACACTGAAGCTTTCTTT CAWSVTNTEAFF
TRBJ1-1 TRBV5-1 . . TGCGCCAGCAGCTTGGGGGCGAACACTGAAGCTTTCTTT CASSLGANTEAFF